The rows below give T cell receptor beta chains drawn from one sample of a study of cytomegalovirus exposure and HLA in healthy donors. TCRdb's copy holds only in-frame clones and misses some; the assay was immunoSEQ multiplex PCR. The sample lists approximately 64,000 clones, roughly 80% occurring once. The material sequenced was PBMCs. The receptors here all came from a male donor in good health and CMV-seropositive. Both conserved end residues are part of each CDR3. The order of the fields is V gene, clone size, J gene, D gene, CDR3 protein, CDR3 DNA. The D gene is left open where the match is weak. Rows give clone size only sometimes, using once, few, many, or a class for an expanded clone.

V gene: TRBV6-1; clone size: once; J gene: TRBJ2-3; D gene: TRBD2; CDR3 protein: CASSRSSGNTDTQYF; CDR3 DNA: TGTGCCAGCAGTAGGAGTAGCGGGAACACAGATACGCAGTATTTT
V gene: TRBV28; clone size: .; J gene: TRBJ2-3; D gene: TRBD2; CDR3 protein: CASSRLAGGLVTQYF; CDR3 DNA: TGTGCCAGCAGCCGACTAGCGGGGGGGCTGGTTACGCAGTATTTT
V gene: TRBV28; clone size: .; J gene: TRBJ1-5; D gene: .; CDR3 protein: CASSPRRLGAGQPQHF; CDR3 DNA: TGTGCCAGCAGCCCGCGTAGGTTAGGGGCAGGTCAGCCCCAGCATTTT
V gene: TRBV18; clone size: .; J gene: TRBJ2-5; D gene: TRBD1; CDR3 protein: CASSPQGARQGRETQYF; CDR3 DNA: TGTGCCAGCTCCCCACAGGGCGCTCGACAGGGGCGAGAGACCCAGTACTTC
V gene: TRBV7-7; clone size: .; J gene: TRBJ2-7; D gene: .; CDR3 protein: CASSGSAGSEQYF; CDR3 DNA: TGTGCCAGCAGCGGATCTGCAGGTTCCGAGCAGTACTTC
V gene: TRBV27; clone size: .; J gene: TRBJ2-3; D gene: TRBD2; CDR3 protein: CASSSPAGGRDTQYF; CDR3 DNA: TGTGCCAGCAGTTCACCAGCGGGGGGGCGGGATACGCAGTATTTT
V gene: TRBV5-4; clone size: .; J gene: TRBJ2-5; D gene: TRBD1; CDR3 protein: CASSRGQGQGETQYF; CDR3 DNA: TGTGCCAGCAGCCGAGGACAGGGTCAGGGTGAGACCCAGTACTTC
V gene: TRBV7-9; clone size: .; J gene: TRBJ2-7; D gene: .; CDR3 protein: CASSPNNRGSYEQYF; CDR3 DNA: TGTGCCAGCAGCCCCAACAACCGGGGGTCCTACGAGCAGTACTTC
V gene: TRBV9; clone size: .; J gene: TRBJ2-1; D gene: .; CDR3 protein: CASSYQGSSYNEQFF; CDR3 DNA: TGTGCCAGCAGTTACCAGGGCTCGTCCTACAATGAGCAGTTCTTC
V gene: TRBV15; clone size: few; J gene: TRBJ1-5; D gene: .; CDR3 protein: CATSVSRRGSNQPQHF; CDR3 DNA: TGTGCCACCAGCGTTAGTAGGAGGGGTAGCAATCAGCCCCAGCATTTT
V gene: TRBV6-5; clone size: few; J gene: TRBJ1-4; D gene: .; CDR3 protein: CASSYTHGKGSEKLFF; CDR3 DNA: TGTGCCAGCAGTTACACACATGGAAAGGGGTCTGAAAAACTGTTTTTT
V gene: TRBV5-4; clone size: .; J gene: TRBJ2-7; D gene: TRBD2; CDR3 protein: CASSKTSGGQGVGQYF; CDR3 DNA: TGTGCCAGCAGCAAAACTAGCGGGGGACAAGGCGTCGGGCAGTACTTC
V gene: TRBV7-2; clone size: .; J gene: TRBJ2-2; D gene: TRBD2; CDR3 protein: CASSLRGGTGELFF; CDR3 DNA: TGTGCCAGCAGCTTGCGGGGGGGGACCGGGGAGCTGTTTTTT
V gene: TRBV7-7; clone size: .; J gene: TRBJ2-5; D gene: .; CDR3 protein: CASSTTSQETQYF; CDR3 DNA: TGTGCTAGCAGCACAACTAGCCAAGAGACCCAGTACTTC
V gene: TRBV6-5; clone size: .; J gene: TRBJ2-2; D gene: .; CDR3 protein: CASTSGTGELFF; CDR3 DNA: TGTGCCAGCACAAGCGGAACCGGGGAGCTGTTTTTT
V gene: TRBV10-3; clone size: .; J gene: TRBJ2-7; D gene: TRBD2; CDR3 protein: CAISQRYLAGGSSYEQYF; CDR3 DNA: TGTGCCATCAGTCAAAGGTATCTAGCGGGGGGGAGCTCCTACGAGCAGTACTTC
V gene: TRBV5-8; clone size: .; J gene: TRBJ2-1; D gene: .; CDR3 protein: CASGARRHEQFF; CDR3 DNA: TGTGCCAGTGGAGCACGGAGGCACGAGCAGTTCTTC